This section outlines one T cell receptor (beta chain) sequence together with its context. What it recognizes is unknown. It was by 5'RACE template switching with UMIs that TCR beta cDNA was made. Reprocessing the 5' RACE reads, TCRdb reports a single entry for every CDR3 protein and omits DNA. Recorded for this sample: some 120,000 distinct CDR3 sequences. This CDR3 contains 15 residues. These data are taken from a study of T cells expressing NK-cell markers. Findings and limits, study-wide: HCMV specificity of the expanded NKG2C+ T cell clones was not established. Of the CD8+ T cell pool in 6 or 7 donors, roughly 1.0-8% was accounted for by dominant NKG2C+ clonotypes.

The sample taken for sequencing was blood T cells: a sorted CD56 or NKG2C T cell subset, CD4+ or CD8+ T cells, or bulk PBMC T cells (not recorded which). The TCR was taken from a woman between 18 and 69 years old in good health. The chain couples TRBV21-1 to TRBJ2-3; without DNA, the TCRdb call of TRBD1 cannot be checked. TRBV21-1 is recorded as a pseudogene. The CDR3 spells CASSPRDRGGDTQYF.